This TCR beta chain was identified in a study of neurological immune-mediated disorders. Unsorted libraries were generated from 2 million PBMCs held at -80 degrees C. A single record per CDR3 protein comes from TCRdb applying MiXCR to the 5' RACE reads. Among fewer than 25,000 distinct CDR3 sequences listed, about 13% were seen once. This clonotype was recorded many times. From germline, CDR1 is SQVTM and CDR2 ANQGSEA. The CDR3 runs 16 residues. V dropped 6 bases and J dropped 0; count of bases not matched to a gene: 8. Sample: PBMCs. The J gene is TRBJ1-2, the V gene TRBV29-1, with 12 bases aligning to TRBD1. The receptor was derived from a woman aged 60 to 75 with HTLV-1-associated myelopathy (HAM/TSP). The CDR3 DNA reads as TGCAGCGTAACCGGGACAGGGGGCGTAGCTAACTATGGCTACACCTTC. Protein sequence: CSVTGTGGVANYGYTF.